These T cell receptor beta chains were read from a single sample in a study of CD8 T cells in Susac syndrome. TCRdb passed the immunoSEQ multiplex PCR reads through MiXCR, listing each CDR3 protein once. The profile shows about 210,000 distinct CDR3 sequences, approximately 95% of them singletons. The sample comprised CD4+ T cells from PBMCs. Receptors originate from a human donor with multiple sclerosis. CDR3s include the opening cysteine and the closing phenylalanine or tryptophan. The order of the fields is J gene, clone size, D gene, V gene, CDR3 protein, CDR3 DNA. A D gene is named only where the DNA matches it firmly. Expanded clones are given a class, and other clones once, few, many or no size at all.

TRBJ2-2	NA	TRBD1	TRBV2	CASWGQGNTGELFF	TGTGCCAGCTGGGGACAGGGGAACACCGGGGAGCTGTTTTTT
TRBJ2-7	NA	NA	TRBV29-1	CSVVWGMSYEQYF	TGCAGCGTTGTTTGGGGGATGTCCTACGAGCAGTACTTC
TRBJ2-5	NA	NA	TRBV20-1	CSATSFGFQETQYF	TGCAGTGCTACCTCCTTCGGGTTCCAAGAGACCCAGTACTTC
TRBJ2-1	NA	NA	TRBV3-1	CASSQESSEEQFF	TGTGCCAGCAGCCAAGAGAGTAGTGAGGAGCAGTTCTTC
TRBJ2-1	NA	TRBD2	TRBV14	CASGLAGANEQFF	TGTGCCAGTGGACTAGCGGGAGCGAATGAGCAGTTCTTC
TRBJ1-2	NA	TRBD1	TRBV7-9	CASRTGTGGYTF	TGTGCCTCCCGAACAGGGACAGGTGGCTACACCTTC
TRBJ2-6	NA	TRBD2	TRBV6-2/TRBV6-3	CASSTQWGGSGANVLTF	TGTGCCAGCAGCACACAATGGGGGGGCTCTGGGGCCAACGTCCTGACTTTC
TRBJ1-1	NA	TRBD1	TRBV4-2	CASSQKQGLTEAFF	TGTGCCAGCAGCCAGAAACAGGGGCTCACTGAAGCTTTCTTT
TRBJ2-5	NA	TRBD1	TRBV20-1	CSAEQGSETQYF	TGCAGTGCCGAACAGGGGTCAGAGACCCAGTACTTC
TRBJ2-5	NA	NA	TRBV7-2	CASSLVRRETQYF	TGTGCCAGCAGCTTAGTGAGGCGGGAGACCCAGTACTTC
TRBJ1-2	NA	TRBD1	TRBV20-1	CSAREPGQGTSALPFTF	TGCAGTGCTAGAGAGCCGGGACAGGGAACCTCCGCTCTTCCCTTCACCTTC
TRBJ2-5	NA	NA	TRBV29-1	CSGGTSQETQYF	TGCAGCGGAGGGACAAGTCAAGAGACCCAGTACTTC
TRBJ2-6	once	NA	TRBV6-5	CASRFTGSYSGANVLTF	TGTGCCAGCAGATTCACTGGGAGCTACTCTGGGGCCAACGTCCTGACTTTC
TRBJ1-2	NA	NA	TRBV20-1	CSARTVAGMNGYTF	TGCAGTGCTAGAACCGTGGCAGGGATGAATGGCTACACCTTC
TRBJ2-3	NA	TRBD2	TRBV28	CASSSIAGGTDTQYF	TGTGCCAGCAGTTCGATAGCGGGAGGGACAGATACGCAGTATTTT
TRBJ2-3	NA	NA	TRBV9	CASSPRLEMNTDTQYF	TGTGCCAGCAGCCCCCGACTAGAGATGAACACAGATACGCAGTATTTT
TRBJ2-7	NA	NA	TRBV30	CAWSRAYEQYF	TGTGCCTGGAGTCGTGCCTACGAGCAGTACTTC
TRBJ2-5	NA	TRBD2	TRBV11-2	CASSLGAGRETQYF	TGTGCCAGCAGCTTAGGAGCGGGAAGGGAGACCCAGTACTTC
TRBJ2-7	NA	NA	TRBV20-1	CSASRYSYEQYF	TGCAGTGCTAGCAGATATTCCTACGAGCAGTACTTC
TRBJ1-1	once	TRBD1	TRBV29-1	CSGGTGEAFF	TGCAGCGGTGGGACAGGTGAAGCTTTCTTT
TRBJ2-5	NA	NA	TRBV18	CASRVSREGETQYF	TGTGCCAGTCGCGTATCCCGCGAAGGAGAGACCCAGTACTTC
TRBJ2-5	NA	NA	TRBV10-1	CASSAQTQETQYF	TGCGCCAGCAGTGCTCAGACCCAAGAGACCCAGTACTTC
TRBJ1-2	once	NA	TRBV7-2	CASSQTDGGGYTF	TGTGCCAGCAGCCAGACCGACGGGGGGGGCTACACCTTC
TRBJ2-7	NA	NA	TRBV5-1	CASSSTDRSSYEQYF	TGCGCCAGCAGCTCCACCGACAGAAGCTCCTACGAGCAGTACTTC
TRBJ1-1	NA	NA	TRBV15	CATSRLGGRFGQGIAEAFF	TGTGCCACCAGCAGACTGGGGGGGAGGTTTGGGCAGGGGATCGCTGAAGCTTTCTTT
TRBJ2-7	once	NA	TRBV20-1	CSASARALYEQYF	TGCAGTGCCTCGGCCAGGGCGCTCTACGAGCAGTACTTC
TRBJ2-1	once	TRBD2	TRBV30	CAWGPFPGAGGLDNEQFF	TGTGCCTGGGGTCCTTTCCCCGGAGCGGGAGGGCTGGACAATGAGCAGTTCTTC
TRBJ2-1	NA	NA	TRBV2	CASFLEPPSNEQFF	TGTGCCAGCTTTTTAGAGCCCCCTTCCAATGAGCAGTTCTTC
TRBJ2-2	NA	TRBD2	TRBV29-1	CSVAGLAGVTGELFF	TGCAGCGTTGCGGGACTAGCGGGAGTCACCGGGGAGCTGTTTTTT
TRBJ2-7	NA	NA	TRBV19	CASRTQVLEEQYF	TGTGCCAGTCGTACTCAGGTCTTGGAGGAGCAGTACTTC
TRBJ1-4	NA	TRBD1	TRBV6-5	CATGQDRQKLFF	TGTGCCACCGGACAGGATAGACAAAAACTGTTTTTT
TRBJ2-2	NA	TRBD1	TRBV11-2	CASSSTFRQGRKAGELFF	TGTGCCAGCAGCTCGACGTTTCGACAGGGAAGGAAGGCCGGGGAGCTGTTTTTT
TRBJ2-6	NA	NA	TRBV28	CASTPRSGANVLTF	TGTGCCAGCACCCCCCGCTCTGGGGCCAACGTCCTGACTTTC
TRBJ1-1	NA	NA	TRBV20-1	CSARSGLTEAFF	TGCAGTGCTAGATCAGGGTTAACTGAAGCTTTCTTT
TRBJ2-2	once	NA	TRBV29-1	CSVGHQIGELFF	TGCAGCGTTGGTCACCAGATCGGGGAGCTGTTTTTT
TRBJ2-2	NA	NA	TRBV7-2	CASSSQRTGELFF	TGTGCCAGCAGCTCCCAGCGGACAGGGGAGCTGTTTTTT
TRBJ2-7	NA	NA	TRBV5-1	CASSLALSLTYEQYF	TGCGCCAGCAGCTTGGCCCTGTCCTTAACCTACGAGCAGTACTTC
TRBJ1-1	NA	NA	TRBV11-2	CASSLSRAEAFF	TGTGCCAGCAGCTTATCCCGCGCTGAAGCTTTCTTT
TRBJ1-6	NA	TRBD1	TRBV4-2	CARDWGNVGQENSPLHF	TGTGCCAGAGACTGGGGAAACGTGGGACAGGAGAATTCACCCCTCCACTTT
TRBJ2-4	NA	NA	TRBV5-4	CASSFEGAVNIQYF	TGTGCCAGCAGCTTTGAGGGTGCGGTCAACATTCAGTACTTC
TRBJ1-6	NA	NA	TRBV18	CASSPLGLDNSPLHF	TGTGCCAGCTCACCACTTGGGTTGGATAATTCACCCCTCCACTTT
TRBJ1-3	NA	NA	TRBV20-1	CSARENRAALSGGNTIYF	TGCAGTGCTAGGGAAAACCGAGCGGCCCTCTCTGGGGGAAACACCATATATTTT
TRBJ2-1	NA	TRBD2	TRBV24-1	CATSEASGGARNEQFF	TGTGCCACCAGTGAGGCTAGCGGGGGGGCCAGGAATGAGCAGTTCTTC
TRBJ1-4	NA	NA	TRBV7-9	CASSLGGTTNEKLFF	TGTGCCAGCAGCTTAGGTGGGACAACTAATGAAAAACTGTTTTTT
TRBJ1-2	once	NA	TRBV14	CASSRPRTVGWGYTF	TGTGCCAGCAGCCGACCTCGGACGGTAGGATGGGGCTACACCTTC